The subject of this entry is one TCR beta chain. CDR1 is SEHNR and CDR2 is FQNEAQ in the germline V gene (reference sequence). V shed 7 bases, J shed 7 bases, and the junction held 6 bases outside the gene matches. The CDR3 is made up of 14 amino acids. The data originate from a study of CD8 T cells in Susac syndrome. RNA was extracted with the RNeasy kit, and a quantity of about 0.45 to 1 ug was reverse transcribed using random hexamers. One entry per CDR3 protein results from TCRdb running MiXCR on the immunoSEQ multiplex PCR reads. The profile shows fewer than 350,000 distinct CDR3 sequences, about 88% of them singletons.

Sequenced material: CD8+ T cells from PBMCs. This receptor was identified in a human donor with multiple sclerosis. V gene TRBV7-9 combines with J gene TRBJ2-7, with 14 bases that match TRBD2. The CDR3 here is CASTPGLAGGEQYF. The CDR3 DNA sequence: TGTGCCAGCACCCCTGGACTAGCGGGAGGAGAGCAGTACTTC.